The 21 T cell receptor beta chains below come from one sample, sequenced in a study of cytomegalovirus exposure and HLA in healthy donors. 60 Vbeta and 13 Jbeta primers were used in PCR. The assay was immunoSEQ multiplex PCR, and TCRdb's table has in-frame clones only and misses some. The sample records approximately 130,000 clones, over 75% being singletons. Sequencing used PBMCs. The receptors were gathered from a man aged 40-49 years in good health and CMV-seronegative.

The chain links TRBV18 to TRBJ1-1; D is undetermined. CDR3 size: 13 residues. Germline V gives CDR1 KGHSH, CDR2 LQKENI. The germline V and J ends were trimmed by 4 bases and 1 base, with 7 bases remaining between them. This chain's CDR3 is CASSRGSNTEAFF. CDR3 sequence (DNA): TGTGCCAGCTCACGAGGCTCGAACACTGAAGCTTTCTTT.

This clone appeared a few times. The J gene is TRBJ2-5, the V gene TRBV2; D ambiguous. The V and J ends lost 2 bases and 1 base respectively, with 8 bases between them. Looked up from germline, CDR1 is SNHLY and CDR2 is FYNNEI. This CDR3 has 14 residues. The CDR3 here is CASSETASQETQYF. The CDR3 DNA sequence: TGTGCCAGCAGTGAAACAGCATCCCAAGAGACCCAGTACTTC. Supplemented by reference TRBV2 and TRBJ2-5, the full variable domain reads EPEVTQTPSHQVTQMGQEVILRCVPISNHLYFYWYRQILGQKVEFLVSFYNNEISEKSEIFDDQFSVERPDGSNFTLKIRSTKLEDSAMYFCASSETASQETQYFGPGTRLLVL.

The CDR3, as DNA: TGTGCCAGCAGTGGGACCCTTGGCGGGAGGCTGGGCACAGATACGCAGTATTTT. Residues: CASSGTLGGRLGTDTQYF. The gene calls are TRBV6-1 and TRBJ2-3, with 8 bases identical to TRBD2. With 4 bases clipped from V and 1 base from J, the junction kept 13 bases outside the gene matches. CDR3 length: 18 amino acids. The V gene's germline CDR1 is MNHNS and CDR2 SASEGT.

This clone was seen once. The V and J genes are TRBV5-1 and TRBJ1-2; 9 bases map to TRBD1. There are 15 residues in the CDR3. Trimming cost V 2 bases and J 8 bases; bases outside gene matches: 10. Germline V gene data show CDR1 as SGHRS and CDR2 as YFSETQ. This CDR3 reads CASSFSGTGNIGYTF. The CDR3 region has the DNA TGCGCCAGCAGCTTCTCCGGGACAGGGAATATCGGCTACACCTTC.

The V gene is TRBV5-5, the J gene TRBJ1-2; perhaps TRBD1 as D (6 bases). V lost 3 bases to trimming and J lost 3 bases, with 15 bases between them. Germline V gives CDR1 SGHKS, CDR2 YYEKEE (reference sequence). This CDR3 comprises 15 residues. The chain's CDR3 is CASSSIQGNHYGYTF. In nucleotides, the CDR3 is TGTGCCAGCAGCTCAATTCAGGGGAATCACTATGGCTACACCTTC.

This chain uses TRBV7-2 with TRBJ1-1; D ambiguous. CDR1 is SGHTA and CDR2 is FQGNSA in the germline V gene. The V end was cut by 3 bases, the J end by 7 bases, with 15 bases between. There are 14 residues in the CDR3. CDR3 residues: CASSFLPGSDEAFF. The CDR3 coding sequence is TGTGCCAGCAGCTTCCTCCCGGGTTCCGATGAAGCTTTCTTT.

This sequence joins TRBV27 and TRBJ2-7; D is possibly TRBD2 (5 bases). Trimming shortened V by 3 bases and J by 5 bases, and 20 bases separated the two germline ends. The germline gives CDR1 MNHEY, CDR2 SMNVEV (reference sequence). The CDR3 runs 16 residues. The CDR3: CASSFSESGRLNEQYF. The CDR3 region has the DNA TGTGCCAGCAGTTTTAGTGAGTCGGGGAGATTAAACGAGCAGTACTTC.

A few counts support this clone. V gene TRBV6-6 combines with J gene TRBJ2-7; 8 bases match TRBD1. V shed 4 bases and J 4 bases; nucleotides not matched to a gene: 9. Germline V gives CDR1 MNHNY, CDR2 SVGAGI (reference sequence). The CDR3 sequence is 15 residues long. The CDR3 loop is CASSLPDRARYEQYF. The CDR3 nucleotides are TGTGCCAGCAGTTTACCGGACAGGGCTAGGTACGAGCAGTACTTC.

The table lists this clone with a count of one. The rearrangement joins TRBV18 to TRBJ1-2; a weak D match, TRBD1 (5 bases). Germline V gives CDR1 KGHSH, CDR2 LQKENI. V lost 4 bases and J 0 bases, leaving 15 bases between the germline ends. The CDR3 is 16 amino acids. The CDR3 is CASSLRGTFPNYGYTF. CDR3 nucleotides: TGTGCCAGCTCACTTCGCGGGACTTTTCCTAACTATGGCTACACCTTC. Using reference TRBV18 and TRBJ1-2 for the parts outside the CDR3, the full variable domain is NAGVMQNPRHLVRRRGQEARLRCSPMKGHSHVYWYRQLPEEGLKFMVYLQKENIIDESGMPKERFSAEFPKEGPSILRIQQVVRGDSAAYFCASSLRGTFPNYGYTFGSGTRLTVV.

There are a few counts of this clone. The CDR3 is CASSSQLNTEAFF. CDR3 bases: TGTGCCAGCAGCTCACAGCTGAACACTGAAGCTTTCTTT. The chain couples TRBV7-6 to TRBJ1-1; no clear D gene. This CDR3 comprises 13 residues. V lost 4 bases and J lost 0, with 6 bases in between. Germline CDR1 is SGHVS and CDR2 is FNYEAQ.

The V and J genes are TRBV5-1 and TRBJ2-1; possible D gene TRBD1, 5 bases. Germline CDR1 SGHRS, CDR2 YFSETQ. The CDR3 consists of 17 residues. V dropped 4 bases and J dropped 0 bases, with 17 bases sitting between them. The CDR3 region has the DNA TGCGCCAGCAGCAGGGGCGGTGTGGCGGACTCCTACAATGAGCAGTTCTTC. Its translation is CASSRGGVADSYNEQFF.

This chain joins TRBV14 and TRBJ1-2; no reliable D call. The germline V gene encodes CDR1 SGHDN and CDR2 FVKESK. Between the trimmed V and J ends, which lost 0 bases and 2 bases, there was a span of 16 bases. This CDR3 has 17 amino acids. Here the CDR3 reads CASSQERGVSVNYGYTF. In DNA, the CDR3 is TGTGCCAGCAGCCAAGAACGGGGAGTTTCGGTCAACTATGGCTACACCTTC. Variable domain in full (rest from reference TRBV14 and TRBJ1-2): EAGVTQFPSHSVIEKGQTVTLRCDPISGHDNLYWYRRVMGKEIKFLLHFVKESKQDESGMPNNRFLAERTGGTYSTLKVQPAELEDSGVYFCASSQERGVSVNYGYTFGSGTRLTVV.

V usage is TRBV7-8 and J usage is TRBJ2-2; TRBD2 aligns across 15 bases. CDR3 length: 17 residues. Germline CDR1 is SGHVS and CDR2 is FQNEAQ. The junction had 5 bases not matched to a gene; V was cut back by 5 bases and J by 4 bases. CDR3: CASSPRTSGGGTGELFF. In DNA form, the CDR3 reads TGTGCCAGCAGCCCGCGGACTAGCGGGGGGGGCACCGGGGAGCTGTTTTTT.

The rearrangement links TRBV10-3 to TRBJ1-2; D may be TRBD1 (6 bases). Germline V gene lookup returns CDR1 ENHRY and CDR2 SYGVKD. This CDR3 is built from 14 residues. Trimming pared 0 bases from V and 2 bases from J, leaving 7 bases between. The CDR3 reads CAISESGGNYGYTF. CDR3 nucleotide sequence: TGTGCCATCAGTGAGTCAGGGGGAAACTATGGCTACACCTTC.

This chain connects TRBV6-5 to TRBJ1-6, with a weak D call TRBD1 (6 bases). The germline V and J ends were trimmed by 3 bases and 0 bases, with 9 bases remaining between them. Germline V gene sequence: CDR1 MNHEY, CDR2 SVGAGI. The CDR3 covers 16 residues. The CDR3 sequence is CASSYEGGSYNSPLHF. The CDR3, as DNA: TGTGCCAGCAGTTATGAAGGGGGCTCCTATAATTCACCCCTCCACTTT.

The rearrangement joins TRBV4-1 to TRBJ1-6; D might be TRBD1 (5 bases). V shed 0 bases and J shed 10 bases, with 10 bases lying between them. Germline V CDR1 and CDR2: MGHRA, YSYEKL. This CDR3 comprises 14 residues. The CDR3 reads CASSQDRVLSPLHF. CDR3 DNA sequence: TGCGCCAGCAGCCAAGACAGGGTGTTGTCACCCCTCCACTTT.

The rearrangement links TRBV18 to TRBJ1-2; TRBD1 agrees at 8 bases. Germline-derived CDR1 and CDR2 are KGHSH and LQKENI. The V and J ends lost 1 base and 4 bases, in that order; junction bases with no gene match: 5. The CDR3 length is 15 residues. The CDR3 sequence is CASSPRADRGYGYTF. The CDR3 DNA sequence: TGTGCCAGCTCACCACGGGCCGACAGGGGCTATGGCTACACCTTC.

This chain links TRBV7-2 with TRBJ2-7; 13 bases fit TRBD2. V trimming: 2 bases; J trimming: 3 bases; junction bases outside the gene matches: 10. This CDR3 comprises 18 residues. Germline lookup yields CDR1 SGHTA and CDR2 FQGNSA. The CDR3 bases are TGTGCCAGCAGCTTACATTTAGGACTAGCGGGAGATCGCTACGAGCAGTACTTC. Translated, it gives CASSLHLGLAGDRYEQYF.

A few counts support this clone. The chain recombines TRBV5-1 with TRBJ1-1; 7 bases agree with TRBD1. Germline V gene lookup returns CDR1 SGHRS and CDR2 YFSETQ. The CDR3 has 14 amino acids. J lost 2 bases, V lost 4 bases, and 5 bases had no gene match. CDR3 amino acids: CASSRGQTNTEAFF. Written as DNA, the CDR3 is TGCGCCAGCAGCCGGGGACAGACCAACACTGAAGCTTTCTTT.

V is TRBV15 and J is TRBJ2-3, with TRBD1 as a possible D gene (6 bases). The ends were cut back, 0 bases at V and 0 bases at J, with 7 bases in the middle. This CDR3 is 15 amino acids long. Germline CDR1 and CDR2: LNHNV and YYDKDF (reference sequence). CDR3 in amino acids: CATSRERGSTDTQYF. The CDR3 DNA reads as TGTGCCACCAGCAGAGAGAGGGGGAGCACAGATACGCAGTATTTT.

The J gene is TRBJ2-1, the V gene TRBV19, with 9 bases lining up with TRBD2. V shed 4 bases and J 4 bases; nucleotides not matched to a gene: 5. The CDR3 runs to 15 residues. Germline CDR1 is LNHDA and CDR2 is SQIVND (reference sequence). In DNA, the CDR3 is TGTGCCAGTAGTAAGGCTAGCGGGATATACAATGAGCAGTTCTTC. The encoded protein is CASSKASGIYNEQFF.